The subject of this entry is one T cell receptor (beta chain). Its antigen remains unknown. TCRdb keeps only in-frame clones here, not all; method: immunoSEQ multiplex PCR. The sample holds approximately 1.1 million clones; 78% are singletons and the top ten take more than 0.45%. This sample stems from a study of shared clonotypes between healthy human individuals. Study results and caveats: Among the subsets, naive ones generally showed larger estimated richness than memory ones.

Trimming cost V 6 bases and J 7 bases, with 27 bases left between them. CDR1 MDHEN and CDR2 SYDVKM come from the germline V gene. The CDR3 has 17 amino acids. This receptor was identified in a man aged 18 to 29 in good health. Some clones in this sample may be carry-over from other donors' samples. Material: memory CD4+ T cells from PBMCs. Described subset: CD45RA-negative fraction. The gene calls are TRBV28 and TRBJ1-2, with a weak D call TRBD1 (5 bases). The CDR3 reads CASSLTSSAGARGGYTF. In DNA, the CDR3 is TGTGCCAGCAGCCTCACAAGCTCCGCCGGGGCCAGAGGTGGCTACACCTTC.